This T cell receptor beta chain was retrieved from a study of T-cell memory formation after mild COVID-19. This clonotype appeared a few times. MiXCR was run by TCRdb on the 5' RACE reads, yielding one entry per CDR3 protein. The data hold 340,000 or so distinct CDR3 sequences, with roughly 13% observed a single time. With V trimmed by 5 bases and J by 5 bases, 9 bases remained unmatched. CDR3 length equals 15 residues. In germline, CDR1 is MNHNY, CDR2 SVGAGI (reference sequence). V usage is TRBV6-6 and J usage is TRBJ1-5; 7 bases agree with TRBD1. Sequencing was carried out using PBMCs or a T cell subset sorted from them (not recorded which). The sequence was obtained from a man younger than 30 who had mild COVID-19 (a few samples of this study predate the infection). Cell type and time point are not known. The DNA for the CDR3 is TGTGCCAGCAGTCCTCATGACAGGGCAGATCAGCCCCAGCATTTT. As protein: CASSPHDRADQPQHF.